Listed below are T cell receptor beta chains from one sample, sequenced in a study of T cell responses to AZD1222 COVID-19 vaccine. Profiled with immunoSEQ multiplex PCR; TCRdb holds only in-frame clones, not every one. The sample has over 100,000 clones, about 87% seen once. Sequencing was performed on peripheral blood, taken on day 0 of AZD1222 vaccination. Source of these receptors: an adult in good health. The CDR3 runs from the conserved cysteine through the conserved F or W. A D gene is named only where the DNA matches it firmly. Some rows have no size entry. The others give once, few or many, or a class for an expanded clone.

>NA|TRBD1|TRBV6-5|TRBJ2-7
CASSYSGTGSYEQYF
TGTGCCAGCAGTTACTCCGGGACAGGGTCCTACGAGCAGTACTTC
>NA|NA|TRBV5-1|TRBJ2-7
CASSLDVVSAYEQYF
TGCGCCAGCAGCCTGGACGTCGTGTCGGCCTACGAGCAGTACTTC
>NA|NA|TRBV30|TRBJ1-3
CAWSATDRLLSGNTIYF
TGTGCCTGGAGTGCAACCGACAGGCTACTCTCTGGAAACACCATATATTTT
>NA|NA|TRBV24-1|TRBJ1-5
CATSESGQNNQPQHF
TGTGCCACCAGTGAATCGGGACAAAATAATCAGCCCCAGCATTTT
>few|TRBD2|TRBV5-4|TRBJ2-5
CASRTAGGPYQETQYF
TGTGCCAGCAGGACAGCGGGGGGGCCGTACCAAGAGACCCAGTACTTC
>NA|TRBD1|TRBV2|TRBJ1-1
CASSETGGGVAEAFF
TGTGCCAGCAGTGAGACAGGGGGCGGAGTGGCTGAAGCTTTCTTT
>once|NA|TRBV3-1/TRBV3-2|TRBJ1-6
CASSQEIQGWTPLHF
TGTGCCAGCAGCCAAGAGATCCAGGGTTGGACGCCCCTCCACTTT
>few|TRBD2|TRBV6-2/TRBV6-3|TRBJ2-5
CASSYPPGREETQYF
TGTGCCAGCAGTTATCCTCCGGGGCGGGAGGAGACCCAGTACTTC
>NA|TRBD2|TRBV7-8|TRBJ2-2
CATNYMASGRAGLGELFF
TGTGCCACCAACTACATGGCTAGCGGGAGGGCAGGGCTCGGGGAGCTGTTTTTT
>NA|NA|TRBV30|TRBJ2-7
CAWGAGIVLSEQYF
TGTGCCTGGGGGGCAGGGATAGTCCTAAGCGAGCAGTACTTC
>NA|NA|TRBV7-9|TRBJ1-2
CASSAIADVGYTF
TGTGCCAGCAGCGCCATCGCCGATGTTGGCTACACCTTC
>NA|TRBD1|TRBV4-1|TRBJ2-7
CASSQTPGTADKSYEQYF
TGCGCCAGCAGCCAAACCCCCGGGACAGCCGACAAGTCCTACGAGCAGTACTTC
>once|NA|TRBV2|TRBJ1-2
CASSDGRPPGYGYTF
TGTGCCAGCAGTGATGGACGCCCCCCCGGCTATGGCTACACCTTC
>NA|NA|TRBV24-1|TRBJ2-7
CATSDPPNYEQYF
TGTGCCACCAGTGACCCACCAAACTACGAGCAGTACTTC
>NA|NA|TRBV7-9|TRBJ1-1
CASSPPSGGANTEAFF
TGTGCCAGCAGCCCCCCTTCCGGGGGGGCGAACACTGAAGCTTTCTTT
>NA|NA|TRBV29-1|TRBJ1-3
CSVGTLAGGIGNTIYF
TGCAGCGTCGGGACTTTAGCGGGGGGGATTGGAAACACCATATATTTT
>NA|NA|TRBV14|TRBJ1-1
CASSQMRGTEAFF
TGTGCCAGCAGCCAAATGAGGGGCACTGAAGCTTTCTTT
>NA|TRBD1|TRBV7-2|TRBJ1-6
CASSYHQDRGNSPLHF
TGTGCCAGCAGCTATCACCAGGACAGGGGCAACTCACCCCTCCACTTT
>NA|TRBD1|TRBV2|TRBJ2-7
CASTGGSDRGNEQYF
TGTGCCAGCACTGGGGGTTCGGACAGGGGCAACGAGCAGTACTTC
>NA|NA|TRBV27|TRBJ1-4
CASSLRYRGGATNEKLFF
TGTGCCAGCAGTTTAAGGTACAGAGGGGGGGCAACTAATGAAAAACTGTTTTTT
>NA|NA|TRBV6-6|TRBJ2-7
CASSFVVPGNYEQYF
TGTGCCAGCAGTTTCGTAGTTCCCGGGAACTACGAGCAGTACTTC
>NA|NA|TRBV23-1|TRBJ2-7
CASSQLRGGTYEQYF
TGCGCCAGCAGTCAATTGAGGGGTGGTACCTACGAGCAGTACTTC
>NA|NA|TRBV5-1|TRBJ1-4
CASSLGTANEKLFF
TGCGCCAGCAGCTTGGGGACAGCTAATGAAAAACTGTTTTTT
>once|NA|TRBV5-4|TRBJ2-3
CASSSDSTTDTQYF
TGTGCCAGCAGCTCTGACTCGACCACAGATACGCAGTATTTT
>NA|TRBD1|TRBV5-3|TRBJ1-1
CARSPPKGQGDTEAFF
TGTGCCAGAAGCCCCCCGAAGGGACAGGGAGACACTGAAGCTTTCTTT
>once|TRBD2|TRBV6-2/TRBV6-3|TRBJ2-1
CASSTGTSSYNEQFF
TGTGCCAGCAGCACCGGGACTAGCTCCTACAATGAGCAGTTCTTC
>NA|NA|TRBV5-1|TRBJ1-6
CASSLAPNSPLHF
TGCGCCAGCAGCTTGGCCCCAAATTCACCCCTCCACTTT
>NA|TRBD1|TRBV27|TRBJ2-1
CASSLPGTGINEQFF
TGTGCCAGCAGTTTACCGGGGACAGGGATCAATGAGCAGTTCTTC
>NA|TRBD1|TRBV18|TRBJ2-7
CASSPGQGNGHEQYF
TGTGCCAGCTCACCCGGACAGGGTAATGGACACGAGCAGTACTTC
>NA|NA|TRBV18|TRBJ1-2
CASSPFVVRDGYTF
TGTGCCAGCTCACCATTTGTAGTCAGAGATGGCTACACCTTC
>NA|NA|TRBV5-1|TRBJ1-1
CASSLEGRGNTEAFF
TGCGCCAGCAGCTTGGAGGGAAGAGGGAACACTGAAGCTTTCTTT
>NA|NA|TRBV7-2|TRBJ1-2
CASTLTGLPLYGYTF
TGTGCCAGCACCCTGACAGGACTACCGCTCTATGGCTACACCTTC
>few|NA|TRBV2|TRBJ1-3
CASSEMGNTIYF
TGTGCCAGCAGTGAAATGGGAAACACCATATATTTT
>NA|NA|TRBV13|TRBJ1-2
CASSTTSRGYTF
TGTGCCAGCAGCACAACGAGCCGAGGGTACACCTTC
>NA|NA|TRBV9|TRBJ1-1
CASSVGTKGSWTEAFF
TGTGCCAGCAGCGTGGGAACCAAGGGGTCCTGGACTGAAGCTTTCTTT
>NA|NA|TRBV27|TRBJ1-4
CASSLLSGAWEKLFF
TGTGCCAGCAGTTTATTGTCGGGGGCTTGGGAAAAACTGTTTTTT
>few|TRBD1|TRBV14|TRBJ1-1
CASSRSMTGTEAFF
TGTGCCAGCAGCCGCTCCATGACAGGGACTGAAGCTTTCTTT
>NA|NA|TRBV6-5|TRBJ1-3
CASSYSGRDNTIYF
TGTGCCAGCAGTTACTCGGGCAGGGACAACACCATATATTTT
>NA|NA|TRBV28|TRBJ2-7
CASSPTVPRDEQYF
TGTGCCAGCAGCCCGACAGTACCTAGGGACGAGCAGTACTTC
>NA|NA|TRBV5-1|TRBJ2-7
CASSDGDTTYEQYF
TGCGCCAGCAGCGATGGGGACACCACCTACGAGCAGTACTTC
>NA|NA|TRBV6-1|TRBJ1-3
CASSEVPGRLSGNTIYF
TGTGCCAGCAGTGAGGTCCCGGGACGGCTCTCCGGAAACACCATATATTTT
>NA|NA|TRBV30|TRBJ2-1
CAWSVRGSNNEQFF
TGTGCCTGGAGTGTACGTGGGAGTAACAATGAGCAGTTCTTC
>NA|NA|TRBV7-8|TRBJ1-4
CASSSQGGSGEKLFF
TGTGCCAGCAGCTCCCAGGGAGGGTCAGGGGAAAAACTGTTTTTT
>NA|NA|TRBV24-1|TRBJ2-7
CATSDFRGGTYEQYF
TGTGCCACCAGTGATTTTCGAGGGGGTACCTACGAGCAGTACTTC
>NA|TRBD1|TRBV28|TRBJ2-7
CASSSGTGGFNEQYF
TGTGCCAGCAGTTCGGGGACAGGGGGTTTCAACGAGCAGTACTTC
>NA|NA|TRBV5-1|TRBJ2-7
CASSLSGRAPRVYEQYF
TGCGCCAGCAGCTTGAGCGGTCGGGCACCCAGGGTCTACGAGCAGTACTTC
>few|NA|TRBV11-2|TRBJ1-2
CASSYRYADPNYGYTF
TGTGCCAGCAGCTATCGATACGCAGACCCTAACTATGGCTACACCTTC
>NA|NA|TRBV7-8|TRBJ1-5
CASSLAGGFNQPQHF
TGTGCCAGCAGCTTAGCGGGGGGCTTTAACCAGCCCCAGCATTTT
>NA|TRBD1|TRBV13|TRBJ1-1
CASSVTGTGPLEAFF
TGTGCCAGCAGCGTAACCGGGACAGGGCCCCTGGAAGCTTTCTTT
>NA|TRBD1|TRBV10-2|TRBJ1-1
CASSESGQAEAFF
TGCGCCAGCAGTGAGTCGGGACAGGCTGAAGCTTTCTTT
>NA|TRBD1|TRBV19|TRBJ1-1
CASSWTGPNTEAFF
TGTGCCAGTAGTTGGACAGGCCCGAACACTGAAGCTTTCTTT
>NA|TRBD1|TRBV28|TRBJ1-1
CASSQGGTGLGTEAFF
TGTGCCAGCAGCCAAGGTGGGACAGGGTTGGGCACTGAAGCTTTCTTT
>NA|NA|TRBV18|TRBJ2-3
CASSPPMAQGTDTQYF
TGTGCCAGCTCACCACCGATGGCCCAGGGCACAGATACGCAGTATTTT